There are many counts of the clone carrying this T cell receptor beta chain. The target antigen is unknown. Amplification of TCR beta CDR3 regions was performed using RNA transcripts as template. The TCR CDR3 first-round RT-PCR relied on the HTBI primer set. TCRdb ran MiXCR on the multiplex PCR reads and lists one entry per CDR3 protein. The sample lists about 99,000 distinct CDR3 sequences, roughly 44% occurring once. The entry originates in a study of T cells in Graves' hyperthyroidism and ophthalmopathy. The study, taken as a whole, reports: The model forecast ophthalmopathy, anticipating it by a median roughly 6 months before onset.

V lost 5 bases, J lost 12 bases, and 8 bases stayed unmatched. The CDR3 has 13 residues. This chain links TRBV12-3 or TRBV12-4 with TRBJ2-1; 9 bases match TRBD2. This receptor was identified in a man aged 40-55 years with Graves' hyperthyroidism. The material sequenced was blood. The CDR3 DNA reads TGTGCCAGCAGTGATAGGGGCGGGGGGGGGCAGTTCTTC. Translated: CASSDRGGGGQFF.